This T cell receptor beta chain originates from a study of T cells in Graves' hyperthyroidism and ophthalmopathy (dated by TCRdb to about 2019). For the wider study: Peripheral blood samples were taken at the time of initial diagnosis, prior to any treatment. To identify distinguishing TCR V-J signatures, a discovery cohort of about 95 patients was used, comprising 40 to 45 with Graves' ophthalmopathy and some 60 with stable Graves' hyperthyroidism. Prospective prediction of ophthalmopathy was tested in an independent validation cohort consisting of 18 hyperthyroidism patients and some 17 patients who later progressed to ophthalmopathy. The 100 or so discovery patients were divided at random into training and test sets in a 7:3 ratio. In roughly six Graves' hyperthyroidism patients, the study also compared T-cell repertoires from thyroid tissue with T-cell repertoires from blood. After sampling, hyperthyroidism patients received methimazole starting at 30 mg daily, and ophthalmopathy patients received high-dose intravenous methylprednisolone. The paper reports TCR Vbeta CDR3 sequencing of about 140 peripheral blood samples: over 40 ophthalmopathy, fewer than 80 hyperthyroidism and around 17 progressor patients.

By share, this clonotype ranks as medium-sized (0.01 to 0.1%). Its antigen target is currently unknown. The input lacks base qualities; no much larger clone sits a single base away. Graves' hyperthyroidism was defined as stable when no progression to ophthalmopathy occurred over 18 months of follow-up. Hyperthyroidism patients were newly diagnosed, had a disease duration of under 2 months, and were aged 18 to 65 years. Exclusion was applied to patients with uncontrolled infections, other autoimmune diseases, pregnancy or lactation. Diagnoses were based on clinical symptoms, serum thyroxine and TRAb, thyroid ultrasound and orbital computed tomography. Ficoll-Paque density gradient centrifugation was used to isolate PBMCs from about 10 ml of fresh peripheral blood. Trizol reagent was used to extract total RNA, and RNA quality was then checked on an Agilent 2100 Bioanalyzer. TCR beta CDR3 regions were amplified from RNA transcripts. For the first round of RT-PCR on the TCR CDR3, the HTBI primer set was used together with the Qiagen OneStep RT-PCR kit. The libraries were constructed in a second round of multiplex PCR and then size-selected and purified. Libraries were sequenced paired-end with 100 bp reads on an Illumina HiSeq2000. For the original study's pipeline: SOAPnuke was used to process the raw data, removing reads that contained adapters or uncalled bases, had a mean Phred below 15, or lacked an exact match to the constant primer or identifier. COPE v1.2.5 was used to merge high-quality paired reads, and clonotypes were defined as unique nucleotide sequences. MiTCR v1.1 was used to align the clonotypes against IMGT TRBV, TRBD and TRBJ reference segments. The analysis was restricted to V-J combinations with a frequency above 0.0001, which together covered about 99% of the repertoires. A TCS score was defined as the ratio between F50 (clonal expansion) and ExV (chaos), using BLOSUM62-based TCRdist between CDR3 peptides within each V-J. Welch's t-statistics and random forest reduced around 550 V-J features to about 13, which were used in a naive Bayes classifier (R e1071). Using fastp trimming at Q25 and MiXCR clonotype assembly, TCRdb reanalyzed the public sequencing data and kept in-frame beta chains. Each CDR3 protein gets just one entry, which takes the most common genes and DNA from the rows behind it. The V and J calls come from TCRdb's annotation, not from the publication. The table for this sample lists 300,000 to 450,000 distinct CDR3 sequences; over 11% of them were counted only once. 11% of the sample lies in the top ten.

Including the terminal cysteine and phenylalanine, the CDR3 comprises 12 residues. Of all the DNA, just the CDR3 is kept, 36 bases in frame from base 1. The germline V gene specifies MDHEN as CDR1 and SYDVKM as CDR2. A distance of 8 bases separates the germline ends of V and J, which lose 4 bases and 5 bases respectively. On the study overall, not on this receptor specifically: No statistical method was used to set the sample size in advance, and investigators knew the group allocation. Blood samples also contained most of the expanded thyroid clonotypes (frequency above 0.001), which suggests that blood repertoires may reflect thyroid immune responses. A 13 V-J signature model separated ophthalmopathy from stable hyperthyroidism, with 87.88% sensitivity and 81% to 83% specificity in cross-validation and 80%/75% in testing. In validation, the model predicted progression to ophthalmopathy with about 71% sensitivity and roughly 75% specificity, a median of about 6.7 months before onset.

What was sequenced was blood. The chain is encoded by TRBV28 joined to TRBJ1-2; confidence is insufficient to name the D gene. The receptor was derived from a woman in her sixties with Graves' hyperthyroidism. The CDR3 amino acid sequence is: CASSSDIYGYTF. The DNA sequence is as follows: TGTGCCAGCAGTTCTGACATTTATGGCTACACCTTC.